This T cell receptor (beta chain) stems from a study of T cells in Graves' hyperthyroidism and ophthalmopathy. The CDR3 spans 14 residues. Trimming cost V 6 bases and J 4 bases; bases outside gene matches: 3. Germline assignment: CDR1 LNHDA and CDR2 SQIVND (reference sequence). A few counts support this clonotype. Regions amplified from RNA transcripts were the TCR beta CDR3 regions. First-round RT-PCR with HTBI primers amplified the TCR CDR3 region. Each CDR3 protein is one row after TCRdb ran MiXCR on the multiplex PCR reads. The repertoire has 690,000 or so distinct CDR3 sequences, 18% of them found once; the top ten carry roughly a sixth.

V is TRBV19 and J is TRBJ1-5; 10 positions match TRBD1. Sequencing used blood. The source of this sequence is a woman between 50 and 59 years old with Graves' hyperthyroidism that later progressed to Graves' ophthalmopathy. The DNA for the CDR3 is TGTGCCAGTAGAGGACAGGGGGAGAATCAGCCCCAGCATTTT. Amino acids: CASRGQGENQPQHF. Variable domain in full (rest from reference TRBV19 and TRBJ1-5): DGGITQSPKYLFRKEGQNVTLSCEQNLNHDAMYWYRQDPGQGLRLIYYSQIVNDFQKGDIAEGYSVSREKKESFPLTVTSAQKNPTAFYLCASRGQGENQPQHFGDGTRLSIL.